The rows below give T cell receptor beta chains drawn from one sample of a study of T cell responses to AZD1222 COVID-19 vaccine. The method was immunoSEQ multiplex PCR; TCRdb's version includes in-frame clones alone and lacks a portion of them. The sample contains under 150,000 clones, about 89% of which appear only once. The sample in question was peripheral blood, obtained on day 0 of AZD1222 vaccination. The receptors here all came from an adult in good health. CDR3s include the opening cysteine and the closing phenylalanine or tryptophan. Each record gives: CDR3 DNA, CDR3 protein, clone size, J gene, D gene, V gene. D genes are given only for firm matches. Only some rows state a clone size, as once, few, many or a class for expanded clones.

CDR3 DNA: TGTGCCAGCAGCTCCGGACAACACTCTGGAAACACCATATATTTT
CDR3 protein: CASSSGQHSGNTIYF
clone size: NA
J gene: TRBJ1-3
D gene: NA
V gene: TRBV5-8

CDR3 DNA: TGTGCCAGCAGCTTAGGCGGCCCGGTACAGTTCTTC
CDR3 protein: CASSLGGPVQFF
clone size: NA
J gene: TRBJ2-1
D gene: NA
V gene: TRBV7-2

CDR3 DNA: TGTGCCAGCAGCCAAGAGGGGGGGAACGAGCAGTACTTC
CDR3 protein: CASSQEGGNEQYF
clone size: NA
J gene: TRBJ2-7
D gene: TRBD2
V gene: TRBV3-1/TRBV3-2

CDR3 DNA: TGTGCCAGCAGGGGACAGGGGGATATGAGGTACACTGAAGCTTTCTTT
CDR3 protein: CASRGQGDMRYTEAFF
clone size: once
J gene: TRBJ1-1
D gene: TRBD1
V gene: TRBV11-1

CDR3 DNA: TGTGCCAGCAGCCAAGATCCCCATCCTCGGTACGAGCAGTACTTC
CDR3 protein: CASSQDPHPRYEQYF
clone size: NA
J gene: TRBJ2-7
D gene: NA
V gene: TRBV14

CDR3 DNA: TGTGCCAGCAGCGTAGCTACCGGAACTTGGGGGGTGGCCGGGGAGCTGTTTTTT
CDR3 protein: CASSVATGTWGVAGELFF
clone size: NA
J gene: TRBJ2-2
D gene: NA
V gene: TRBV9

CDR3 DNA: TGCAGCGTTGAAGATTGGGTCTCCAGGATTACTGAAGCTTTCTTT
CDR3 protein: CSVEDWVSRITEAFF
clone size: NA
J gene: TRBJ1-1
D gene: NA
V gene: TRBV29-1

CDR3 DNA: TGTGCCACCAGAGATGGGGTGAACACTGAAGCTTTCTTT
CDR3 protein: CATRDGVNTEAFF
clone size: NA
J gene: TRBJ1-1
D gene: NA
V gene: TRBV24-1

CDR3 DNA: TGTGCCAGCAGCCCCGGCAGAGCCTACGAGCAGTACTTC
CDR3 protein: CASSPGRAYEQYF
clone size: NA
J gene: TRBJ2-7
D gene: NA
V gene: TRBV11-2

CDR3 DNA: TGTGCCAGCAGTCCCAGCCTACCGGGCCCCCTACCCCAGCATTTT
CDR3 protein: CASSPSLPGPLPQHF
clone size: NA
J gene: TRBJ1-5
D gene: NA
V gene: TRBV28

CDR3 DNA: TGTGCCAGCAGTGCCCAAGCGGACAGGGGGGGGAATGGCTACACCTTC
CDR3 protein: CASSAQADRGGNGYTF
clone size: NA
J gene: TRBJ1-2
D gene: TRBD1
V gene: TRBV27

CDR3 DNA: TGCGCCAGCAGCTTGTTGGAGGGCGGTGAGCAGTTCTTC
CDR3 protein: CASSLLEGGEQFF
clone size: NA
J gene: TRBJ2-1
D gene: NA
V gene: TRBV5-1

CDR3 DNA: TGTGCCACCAGCAGAGATAGGGGAGGAGATACGCAGTATTTT
CDR3 protein: CATSRDRGGDTQYF
clone size: NA
J gene: TRBJ2-3
D gene: NA
V gene: TRBV15

CDR3 DNA: TGTGCCAGCAGTCCCCTAGCGGGGGAGGGTGAGCAGTTCTTC
CDR3 protein: CASSPLAGEGEQFF
clone size: NA
J gene: TRBJ2-1
D gene: TRBD2
V gene: TRBV2

CDR3 DNA: TGTGCCAGCAGCCTCCTTAGCTCTGTGAAACCGTTCTTC
CDR3 protein: CASSLLSSVKPFF
clone size: NA
J gene: TRBJ2-1
D gene: NA
V gene: TRBV3-1/TRBV3-2

CDR3 DNA: TGTGCCAGCAGTATCAAGACCGTCCATGAGCAGTTCTTC
CDR3 protein: CASSIKTVHEQFF
clone size: NA
J gene: TRBJ2-1
D gene: NA
V gene: TRBV12-3/TRBV12-4

CDR3 DNA: TGTGCCAGCAGCTTAGAGGAGTGGACAGGGCGGGACACCGGGGAGCTGTTTTTT
CDR3 protein: CASSLEEWTGRDTGELFF
clone size: NA
J gene: TRBJ2-2
D gene: TRBD1
V gene: TRBV7-8

CDR3 DNA: TGTGCCAGCAGTTTCGGGTCGGGGGGGCCTAATGAGCAGTTCTTC
CDR3 protein: CASSFGSGGPNEQFF
clone size: NA
J gene: TRBJ2-1
D gene: TRBD2
V gene: TRBV27

CDR3 DNA: TGTGCCAGCAGTTTCGTTATCGGGGCGGGAGGAACCAATGAGCAGTTCTTC
CDR3 protein: CASSFVIGAGGTNEQFF
clone size: few
J gene: TRBJ2-1
D gene: TRBD2
V gene: TRBV27

CDR3 DNA: TGCAGCGTAAGGACAGGTGAAAAACTGTTTTTT
CDR3 protein: CSVRTGEKLFF
clone size: NA
J gene: TRBJ1-4
D gene: TRBD1
V gene: TRBV29-1

CDR3 DNA: TGCAGCGTTATTCAGCCCCAGCATTTT
CDR3 protein: CSVIQPQHF
clone size: NA
J gene: TRBJ1-5
D gene: NA
V gene: TRBV29-1

CDR3 DNA: TGTGCCAGCAGCCAAAACTTTAATCAGCCCCAGCATTTT
CDR3 protein: CASSQNFNQPQHF
clone size: NA
J gene: TRBJ1-5
D gene: NA
V gene: TRBV14

CDR3 DNA: TGTGCCAGCCCGCCAGGCGGGGGACGTCGGGAGCAGTTCTTC
CDR3 protein: CASPPGGGRREQFF
clone size: NA
J gene: TRBJ2-1
D gene: TRBD2
V gene: TRBV6-5

CDR3 DNA: TGTGCCAGCAGCCTGGTGAGCCGAGGGGGTGGTGAAGCTTTCTTT
CDR3 protein: CASSLVSRGGGEAFF
clone size: NA
J gene: TRBJ1-1
D gene: NA
V gene: TRBV5-6

CDR3 DNA: TGTGTCAAAAGGGAAAATCGACAGGGACACTCTAATGAAAAACTGTTTTTT
CDR3 protein: CVKRENRQGHSNEKLFF
clone size: NA
J gene: TRBJ1-4
D gene: TRBD1
V gene: TRBV5-3

CDR3 DNA: TGTGCCACCAGCAGAGATCGAACCCTTGGGGCCGGAAACACCATATATTTT
CDR3 protein: CATSRDRTLGAGNTIYF
clone size: NA
J gene: TRBJ1-3
D gene: NA
V gene: TRBV15

CDR3 DNA: TGCGCCAGCAGCTCACTAAGCCTAGCGGGGTACACCGGGGAGCTGTTTTTT
CDR3 protein: CASSSLSLAGYTGELFF
clone size: NA
J gene: TRBJ2-2
D gene: TRBD2
V gene: TRBV5-1

CDR3 DNA: TGTGCCAGCAGCTATGACAACCCGGGGTCACCCCTCCACTTT
CDR3 protein: CASSYDNPGSPLHF
clone size: NA
J gene: TRBJ1-6
D gene: NA
V gene: TRBV7-9

CDR3 DNA: TGTGCCACCAGACAGGGTAACTACGAGCAGTACTTC
CDR3 protein: CATRQGNYEQYF
clone size: NA
J gene: TRBJ2-7
D gene: TRBD1
V gene: TRBV28

CDR3 DNA: TGCGCCAGCAGCTTGTCGGGGGTAAAGAACACTGAAGCTTTCTTT
CDR3 protein: CASSLSGVKNTEAFF
clone size: NA
J gene: TRBJ1-1
D gene: NA
V gene: TRBV5-1

CDR3 DNA: TGTGCCAGTAGTATGGGGGCGTGGAATTCACCCCTCCACTTT
CDR3 protein: CASSMGAWNSPLHF
clone size: NA
J gene: TRBJ1-6
D gene: NA
V gene: TRBV19

CDR3 DNA: TGCAGCGTTGGTTGGGTCGAAAATTCACCCCTCCACTTT
CDR3 protein: CSVGWVENSPLHF
clone size: NA
J gene: TRBJ1-6
D gene: NA
V gene: TRBV29-1

CDR3 DNA: TGTGCCAGCAGCGTAGGGGCAGGGCCTGTGCCCTACGAGCAGTACTTC
CDR3 protein: CASSVGAGPVPYEQYF
clone size: NA
J gene: TRBJ2-7
D gene: NA
V gene: TRBV9

CDR3 DNA: TGCAGCAAACAAAACCCCTCCAATGAGCAGTTCTTC
CDR3 protein: CSKQNPSNEQFF
clone size: NA
J gene: TRBJ2-1
D gene: NA
V gene: TRBV29-1

CDR3 DNA: TGTGCCAGCAGAACTAGCGGGAGAGCTGGTGAGCAGTTCTTC
CDR3 protein: CASRTSGRAGEQFF
clone size: NA
J gene: TRBJ2-1
D gene: TRBD2
V gene: TRBV28